The clone carrying this T cell receptor (beta chain) was counted at least ten times. Its antigen is not known. This sample stems from a study of regulatory T cells in long-lasting Graves disease. To make TCR beta libraries, researchers used iRepertoire HTBI primers and Arm-PCR of CDR3 regions. TCRdb itself ran the multiplex PCR reads through MiXCR, one entry per CDR3 protein. The sample comprises about 610,000 distinct CDR3 sequences, 15% to 20% of which are singletons, and 12% rests with the top ten. Findings and limits, study-wide: Peripheral blood was the sole material, not thyroid tissue.

The time point: newly diagnosed GD, antithyroid drugs for less than 3 months. PBMC RNA served as the TCR library source. In this cohort, patients came from an endocrinology department located in Xi'an, China. The collection involved drawing roughly 9 milliliters of peripheral blood into EDTA tubes. The data also belong to a second study, concerning T cells in Graves' hyperthyroidism and ophthalmopathy. As reported in that work: First-round RT-PCR targeting the TCR CDR3 was performed with the HTBI primer set.

The sample here was peripheral blood mononuclear cells (PBMCs), taken at new diagnosis, from a patient treated with antithyroid drugs. This TCR came from a man aged 18-30 years with Graves disease.

The CDR3 DNA is TGTGCCAGCAGTCTAATAGGAATCTACGAGCAGTACTTC. It translates to CASSLIGIYEQYF. The V and J genes are TRBV2 and TRBJ2-7; D is unresolved. There are 13 residues in the CDR3. V was trimmed by 5 bases and J by 3 bases, leaving 11 bases between them. Germline CDR1 SNHLY, CDR2 FYNNEI.